This T cell receptor (beta chain) was found in a study of cytomegalovirus exposure and HLA in healthy donors. Study-level results: In terms of immune exposure information, only CMV serostatus was available.

As for this clone: Its antigen is undetermined.

The PCR contained 60 Vbeta and 13 Jbeta primers. Assay: immunoSEQ multiplex PCR; the TCRdb copy retains only in-frame clones and omits some. The sample holds some 97,000 clones; 84% are singletons and the top ten take 1.2%. The CDR3 is 16 residues long. Losses at the gene ends were 6 bases for V and 9 bases for J; bases not matched to a gene: 10. CDR1 and CDR2 (germline): WNHNN, SYGVQD (reference sequence). This receptor was taken from a woman aged 18-35 years in good health and CMV-seronegative. V is TRBV10-1 and J is TRBJ2-1; 14 bases are a match to TRBD2. The sequenced sample consisted of PBMCs. The CDR3 is CASREGLAGEFGEQFF. Here the CDR3 DNA reads TGCGCCAGCAGGGAGGGACTAGCGGGAGAATTTGGTGAGCAGTTCTTC.